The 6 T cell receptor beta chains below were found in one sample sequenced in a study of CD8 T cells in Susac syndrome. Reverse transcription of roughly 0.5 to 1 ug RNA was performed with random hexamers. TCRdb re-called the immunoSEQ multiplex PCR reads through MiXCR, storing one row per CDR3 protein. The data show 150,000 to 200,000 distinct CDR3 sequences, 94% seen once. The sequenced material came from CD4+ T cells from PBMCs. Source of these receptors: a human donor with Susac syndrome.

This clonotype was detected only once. The CDR3 DNA sequence: TGTGCCAGCAGCCAAGGCAGTTTGAACACTGAAGCTTTCTTT. This codes for CASSQGSLNTEAFF. V usage is TRBV3-1 and J usage is TRBJ1-1, with D unclear. Germline CDR1 reads LGHDT; CDR2 reads YNNKEL (reference sequence). Trimming cost V 1 base and J 0 bases, with 6 bases left between them. The CDR3 loop spans 14 amino acids.

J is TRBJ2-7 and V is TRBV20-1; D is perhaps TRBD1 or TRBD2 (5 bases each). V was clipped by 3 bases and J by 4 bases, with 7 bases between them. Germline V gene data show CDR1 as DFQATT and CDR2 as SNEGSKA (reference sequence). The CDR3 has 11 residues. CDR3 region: CSASGTYEQYF. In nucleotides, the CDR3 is TGCAGTGCTAGTGGGACGTACGAGCAGTACTTC.

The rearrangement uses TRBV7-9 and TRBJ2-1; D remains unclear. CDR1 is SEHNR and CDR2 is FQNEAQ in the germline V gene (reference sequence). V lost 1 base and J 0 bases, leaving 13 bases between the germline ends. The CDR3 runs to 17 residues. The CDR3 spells CASSLGALGGSYNEQFF. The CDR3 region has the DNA TGTGCCAGCAGCTTAGGTGCCCTTGGCGGCTCCTACAATGAGCAGTTCTTC.

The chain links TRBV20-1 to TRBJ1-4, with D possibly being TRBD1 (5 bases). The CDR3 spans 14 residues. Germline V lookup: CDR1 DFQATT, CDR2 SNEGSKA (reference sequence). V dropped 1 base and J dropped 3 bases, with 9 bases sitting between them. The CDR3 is CSARVPTANEKLFF. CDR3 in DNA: TGCAGTGCTAGAGTTCCGACAGCTAATGAAAAACTGTTTTTT.

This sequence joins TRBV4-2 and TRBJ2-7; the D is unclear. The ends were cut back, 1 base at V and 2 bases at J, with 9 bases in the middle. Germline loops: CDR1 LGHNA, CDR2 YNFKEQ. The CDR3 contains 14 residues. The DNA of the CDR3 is TGTGCCAGCAGCCAAGTGAGAACACCCTACGAGCAGTACTTC. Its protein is CASSQVRTPYEQYF.

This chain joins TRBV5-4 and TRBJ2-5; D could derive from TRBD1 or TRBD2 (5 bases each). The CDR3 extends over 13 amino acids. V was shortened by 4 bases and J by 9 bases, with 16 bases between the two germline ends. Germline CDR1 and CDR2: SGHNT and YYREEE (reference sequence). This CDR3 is CASSLGAPEAQYF. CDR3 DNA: TGTGCCAGCAGCCTCGGGGCCCCGGAGGCCCAGTACTTC.